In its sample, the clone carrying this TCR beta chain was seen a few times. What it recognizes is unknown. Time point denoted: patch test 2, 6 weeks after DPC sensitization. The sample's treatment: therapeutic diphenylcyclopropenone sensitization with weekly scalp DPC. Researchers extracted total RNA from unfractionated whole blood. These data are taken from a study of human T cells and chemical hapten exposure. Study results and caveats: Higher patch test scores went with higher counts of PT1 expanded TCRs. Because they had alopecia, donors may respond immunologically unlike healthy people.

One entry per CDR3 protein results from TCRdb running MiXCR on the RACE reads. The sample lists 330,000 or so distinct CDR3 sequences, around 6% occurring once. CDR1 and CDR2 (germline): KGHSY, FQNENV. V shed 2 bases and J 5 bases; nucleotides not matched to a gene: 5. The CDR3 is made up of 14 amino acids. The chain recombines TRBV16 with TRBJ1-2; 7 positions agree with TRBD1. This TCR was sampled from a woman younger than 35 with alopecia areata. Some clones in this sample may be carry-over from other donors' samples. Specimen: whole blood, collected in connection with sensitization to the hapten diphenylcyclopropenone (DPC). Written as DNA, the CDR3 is TGTGCCAGCAGCCAACAGGGACAGATATATGGCTACACCTTC. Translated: CASSQQGQIYGYTF.